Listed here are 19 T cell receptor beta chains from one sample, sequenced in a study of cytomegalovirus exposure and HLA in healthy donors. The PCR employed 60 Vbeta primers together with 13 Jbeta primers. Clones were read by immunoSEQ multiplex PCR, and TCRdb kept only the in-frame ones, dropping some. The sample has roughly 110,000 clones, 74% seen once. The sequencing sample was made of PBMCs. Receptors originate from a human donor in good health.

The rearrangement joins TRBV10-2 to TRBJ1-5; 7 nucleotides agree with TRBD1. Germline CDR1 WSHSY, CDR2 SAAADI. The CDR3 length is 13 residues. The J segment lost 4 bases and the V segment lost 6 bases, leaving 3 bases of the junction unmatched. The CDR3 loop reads CASSGQANQPQHF. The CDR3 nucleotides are TGCGCCAGCAGCGGACAGGCGAATCAGCCCCAGCATTTT.

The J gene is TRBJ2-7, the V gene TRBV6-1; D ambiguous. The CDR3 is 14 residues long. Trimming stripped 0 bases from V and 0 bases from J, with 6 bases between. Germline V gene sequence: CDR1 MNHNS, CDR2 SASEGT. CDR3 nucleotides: TGTGCCAGCAGTGAAGCATCCAACTCCTACGAGCAGTACTTC. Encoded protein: CASSEASNSYEQYF.

The DNA of the CDR3 is TGTGCCTGGAGTGTACACAGGCTCCTTGAAGCTTTCTTT. Residues: CAWSVHRLLEAFF. The V and J genes are TRBV30 and TRBJ1-1, with TRBD1 as a possible D gene (5 bases). V lost 0 bases to trimming and J lost 7 bases, with 12 bases between them. CDR3 size: 13 residues. Germline CDR1 reads GTSNPN; CDR2 reads SVGIG (reference sequence).

CDR3 sequence reads: CASSQRNSPLHF. The CDR3 bases are TGTGCCAGCTCACAGCGTAATTCACCCCTCCACTTT. The rearrangement links TRBV18 to TRBJ1-6; D remains ambiguous. Looked up from germline, CDR1 is KGHSH and CDR2 is LQKENI. V lost 4 bases and J 6 bases, leaving 4 bases between the germline ends. The CDR3 consists of 12 residues.

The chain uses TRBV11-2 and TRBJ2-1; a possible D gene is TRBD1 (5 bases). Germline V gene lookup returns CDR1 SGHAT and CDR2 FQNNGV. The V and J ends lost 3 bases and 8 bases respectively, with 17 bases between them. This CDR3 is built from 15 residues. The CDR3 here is CASSFRWGMFHEQFF. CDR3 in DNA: TGTGCCAGCAGCTTTCGTTGGGGCATGTTCCATGAGCAGTTCTTC.

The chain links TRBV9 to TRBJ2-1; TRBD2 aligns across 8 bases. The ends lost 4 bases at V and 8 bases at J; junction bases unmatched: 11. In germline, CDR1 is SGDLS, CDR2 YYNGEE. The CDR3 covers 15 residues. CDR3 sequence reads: CASSPERENTDEQFF. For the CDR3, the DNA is TGTGCCAGCAGCCCAGAGCGGGAGAATACGGATGAGCAGTTCTTC.

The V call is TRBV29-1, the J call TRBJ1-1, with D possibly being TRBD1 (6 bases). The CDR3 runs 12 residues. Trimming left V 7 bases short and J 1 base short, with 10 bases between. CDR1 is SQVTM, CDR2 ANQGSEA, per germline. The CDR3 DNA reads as TGCAGCGGAGTGACAGGGAACACTGAAGCTTTCTTT. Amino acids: CSGVTGNTEAFF.

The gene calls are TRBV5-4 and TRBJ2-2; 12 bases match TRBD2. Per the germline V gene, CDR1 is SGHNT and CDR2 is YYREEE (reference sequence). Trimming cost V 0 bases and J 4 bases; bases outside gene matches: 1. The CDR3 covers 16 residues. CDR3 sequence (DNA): TGTGCCAGCAGCTTGGGACTAGCGGGAGCCACCGGGGAGCTGTTTTTT. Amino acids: CASSLGLAGATGELFF. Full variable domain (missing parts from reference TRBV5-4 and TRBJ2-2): ETGVTQSPTHLIKTRGQQVTLRCSSQSGHNTVSWYQQALGQGPQFIFQYYREEENGRGNFPPRFSGLQFPNYSSELNVNALELDDSALYLCASSLGLAGATGELFFGEGSRLTVL.

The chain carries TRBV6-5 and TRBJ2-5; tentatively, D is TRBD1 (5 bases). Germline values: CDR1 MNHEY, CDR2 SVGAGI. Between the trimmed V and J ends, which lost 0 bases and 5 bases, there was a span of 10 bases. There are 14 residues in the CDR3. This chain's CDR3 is CASSYSRARETQYF. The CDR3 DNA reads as TGTGCCAGCAGTTACTCCAGGGCAAGGGAGACCCAGTACTTC.

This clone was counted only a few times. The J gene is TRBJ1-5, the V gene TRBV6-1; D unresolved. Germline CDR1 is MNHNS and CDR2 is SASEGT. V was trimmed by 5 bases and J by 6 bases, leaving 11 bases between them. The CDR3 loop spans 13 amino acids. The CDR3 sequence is CASSIEGGQPQHF. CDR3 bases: TGTGCCAGCAGTATCGAGGGAGGTCAGCCCCAGCATTTT.

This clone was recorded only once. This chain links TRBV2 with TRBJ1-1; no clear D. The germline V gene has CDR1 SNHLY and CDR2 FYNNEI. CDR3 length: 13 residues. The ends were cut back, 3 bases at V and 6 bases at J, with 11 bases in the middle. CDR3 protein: CASSDQRIAEAFF. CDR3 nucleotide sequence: TGTGCCAGCAGTGATCAGAGGATCGCTGAAGCTTTCTTT.

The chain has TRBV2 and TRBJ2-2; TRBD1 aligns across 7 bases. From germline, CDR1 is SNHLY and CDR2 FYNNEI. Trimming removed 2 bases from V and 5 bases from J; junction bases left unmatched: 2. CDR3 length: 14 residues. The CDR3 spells CASSEPRGTGELFF. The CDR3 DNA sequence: TGTGCCAGCAGTGAACCCAGGGGGACCGGGGAGCTGTTTTTT. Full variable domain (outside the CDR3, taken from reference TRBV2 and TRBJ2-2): EPEVTQTPSHQVTQMGQEVILRCVPISNHLYFYWYRQILGQKVEFLVSFYNNEISEKSEIFDDQFSVERPDGSNFTLKIRSTKLEDSAMYFCASSEPRGTGELFFGEGSRLTVL.

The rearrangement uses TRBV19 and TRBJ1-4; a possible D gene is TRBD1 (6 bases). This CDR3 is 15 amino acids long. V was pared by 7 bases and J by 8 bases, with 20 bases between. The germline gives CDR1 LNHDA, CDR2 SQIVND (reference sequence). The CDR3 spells CASKPPWGPTEKLFF. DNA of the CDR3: TGTGCCAGTAAGCCTCCGTGGGGGCCTACGGAAAAACTGTTTTTT. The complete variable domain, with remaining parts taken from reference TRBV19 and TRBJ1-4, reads DGGITQSPKYLFRKEGQNVTLSCEQNLNHDAMYWYRQDPGQGLRLIYYSQIVNDFQKGDIAEGYSVSREKKESFPLTVTSAQKNPTAFYLCASKPPWGPTEKLFFGSGTQLSVL.

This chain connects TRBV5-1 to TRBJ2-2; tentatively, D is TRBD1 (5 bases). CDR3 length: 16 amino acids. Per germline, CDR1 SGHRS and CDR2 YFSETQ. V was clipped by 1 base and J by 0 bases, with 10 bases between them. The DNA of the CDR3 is TGCGCCAGCAGCTTGCTGACAGCCTCGAACACCGGGGAGCTGTTTTTT. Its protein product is CASSLLTASNTGELFF.

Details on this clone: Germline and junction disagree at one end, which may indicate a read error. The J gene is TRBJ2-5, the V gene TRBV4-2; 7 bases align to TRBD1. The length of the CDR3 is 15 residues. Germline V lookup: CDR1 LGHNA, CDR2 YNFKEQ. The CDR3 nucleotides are TGTGCCAGCAGGCAAGGGGCCACAGGGGAGGAGACCCAGTACTTC. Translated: CASRQGATGEETQYF.

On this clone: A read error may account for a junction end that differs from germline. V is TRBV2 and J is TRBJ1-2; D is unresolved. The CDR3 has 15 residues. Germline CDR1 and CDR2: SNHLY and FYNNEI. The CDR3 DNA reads TGTGCCAGCAGTACCTTGCTCGGGGAGGCCTATGGCTACCCCTTC. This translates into CASSTLLGEAYGYPF.

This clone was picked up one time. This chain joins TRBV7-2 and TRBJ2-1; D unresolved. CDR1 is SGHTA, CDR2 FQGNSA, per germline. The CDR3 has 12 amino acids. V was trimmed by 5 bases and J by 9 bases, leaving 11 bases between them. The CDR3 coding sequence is TGTGCCAGCAGCCCGGATCGGGTTGAGCAGTTCTTC. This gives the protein CASSPDRVEQFF.

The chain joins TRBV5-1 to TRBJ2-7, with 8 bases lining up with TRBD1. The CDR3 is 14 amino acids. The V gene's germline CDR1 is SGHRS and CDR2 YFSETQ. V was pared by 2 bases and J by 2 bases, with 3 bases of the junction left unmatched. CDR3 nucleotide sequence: TGCGCCAGCAGCTTTTGGACAGGGACCTACGAGCAGTACTTC. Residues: CASSFWTGTYEQYF. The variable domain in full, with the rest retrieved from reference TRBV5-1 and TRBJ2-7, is KAGVTQTPRYLIKTRGQQVTLSCSPISGHRSVSWYQQTPGQGLQFLFEYFSETQRNKGNFPGRFSGRQFSNSRSEMNVSTLELGDSALYLCASSFWTGTYEQYFGPGTRLTVT.

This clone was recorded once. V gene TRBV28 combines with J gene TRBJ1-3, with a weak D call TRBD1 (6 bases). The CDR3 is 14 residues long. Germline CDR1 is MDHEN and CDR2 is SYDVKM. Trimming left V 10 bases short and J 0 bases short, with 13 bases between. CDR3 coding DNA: TGTGCCACCGCAGACAGGCCCTCTGGAAACACCATATATTTT. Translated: CATADRPSGNTIYF.